Following are 15 T cell receptor beta chains from one sample sequenced in a study of Ad26.COV2.S vaccination and SARS-CoV-2 variants. This table comes from immunoSEQ multiplex PCR, and its TCRdb copy is limited to in-frame clones, with some not included. This sample has about 350,000 clones, with approximately 81% found just once. Treatment noted: roughly 19 received Ad26.COV2.S at low or high dose, single or two shots; several received placebo; per-sample allocation not given. The study sampled participants on day 63 after the first vaccine or placebo injection. The source was peripheral blood, collected in a trial of Ad26.COV2.S vaccine versus placebo. These receptors all come from a person between 18 and 65 years old who received the Ad26.COV2.S COVID-19 vaccine or a placebo.

The chain recombines TRBV4-1 with TRBJ1-2; 8 nucleotides match TRBD1. Germline V CDR1 and CDR2: MGHRA, YSYEKL. The CDR3 runs to 16 residues. V dropped 1 base and J dropped 0; count of bases not matched to a gene: 4. Here the CDR3 reads CASSQGTGQANYGYTF. As DNA, the CDR3 is TGCGCCAGCAGCCAAGGGACAGGGCAAGCTAACTATGGCTACACCTTC.

This chain connects TRBV18 to TRBJ1-1, with D uncertain. V was shortened by 6 bases and J by 1 base, with 18 bases between the two germline ends. The CDR3 runs 16 residues. Germline V gene sequence: CDR1 KGHSH, CDR2 LQKENI. CDR3 sequence (DNA): TGTGCCAGCTCCTCGAATGGGGTAGCGCCGAACACTGAAGCTTTCTTT. It encodes CASSSNGVAPNTEAFF.

The chain is built from TRBV4-1 and TRBJ2-1; unclear D gene. This CDR3 comprises 16 residues. V was trimmed by 3 bases and J by 2 bases, leaving 14 bases between them. From germline, CDR1 is MGHRA and CDR2 YSYEKL. The CDR3 nucleotides are TGCGCCAGCAGCCAGCCGACCCGGAAACCCTACAATGAGCAGTTCTTC. Its protein is CASSQPTRKPYNEQFF.

This chain joins TRBV15 and TRBJ2-2, with unresolved D. CDR3 length: 15 amino acids. Deletions cut 0 bases from V and 3 bases from J, with 8 bases between. Per germline, CDR1 LNHNV and CDR2 YYDKDF (reference sequence). CDR3 sequence: CATSRDRRDTGELFF. CDR3 DNA: TGTGCCACCAGCAGAGATCGTAGGGACACCGGGGAGCTGTTTTTT.

This clone was seen only a few times. The chain uses TRBV5-4 and TRBJ1-2; D possibly corresponds to TRBD1 (6 bases). The germline V gene has CDR1 SGHNT and CDR2 YYREEE (reference sequence). Trimming pared 0 bases from V and 8 bases from J, leaving 17 bases between. The CDR3 is 15 residues long. This CDR3 reads CASSLEVRGTAGYTF. The CDR3 region has the DNA TGTGCCAGCAGCTTGGAGGTCAGGGGCACAGCAGGCTACACCTTC.

The J gene is TRBJ2-1, the V gene TRBV20-1; weak D call: TRBD1 (5 bases). This CDR3 has 12 residues. Germline values: CDR1 DFQATT, CDR2 SNEGSKA (reference sequence). The V and J ends lost 3 bases and 7 bases respectively, with 10 bases between them. CDR3 protein: CSASRQLNEQFF. The CDR3 DNA sequence: TGCAGTGCTAGTAGACAGCTGAATGAGCAGTTCTTC.

This clone was counted a few times. This chain links TRBV19 with TRBJ1-3; D is possibly TRBD1 (5 bases). This CDR3 is 14 amino acids long. Germline CDR1 and CDR2: LNHDA and SQIVND (reference sequence). V shed 8 bases and J shed 0 bases, with 11 bases lying between them. Written as DNA, the CDR3 is TGTGCCAGTGTCGGGGCCTTCTCTGGAAACACCATATATTTT. Translating it yields CASVGAFSGNTIYF.

The chain joins TRBV7-9 to TRBJ2-7; a possible D gene is TRBD1 (6 bases). Per germline, CDR1 SEHNR and CDR2 FQNEAQ (reference sequence). The CDR3 is made up of 15 amino acids. V was shortened by 5 bases and J by 5 bases, with 19 bases between the two germline ends. The CDR3 nucleotides read TGTGCCAGCAGCCTTTTGCGGGCAGGGGAGAACGAGCAGTACTTC. Its protein is CASSLLRAGENEQYF.

The V call is TRBV10-2, the J call TRBJ1-2; the D is unclear. This CDR3 is 13 amino acids long. CDR1 WSHSY and CDR2 SAAADI come from the germline V gene. V was cut by 3 bases and J by 4 bases, with 9 bases left in between. The CDR3 sequence is CASSDQQTYGYTF. In DNA form, the CDR3 reads TGCGCCAGCAGTGACCAGCAGACCTATGGCTACACCTTC.

This clone was detected ten times or more. The rearrangement joins TRBV11-2 to TRBJ2-1, with D possibly being TRBD2 (7 bases). This CDR3 spans 12 amino acids. Deletions cut 8 bases from V and 7 bases from J, with 12 bases between. CDR1 SGHAT and CDR2 FQNNGV come from the germline V gene. In nucleotides, the CDR3 is TGTGCCAGCCGGGGGGCTAGTAATGAGCAGTTCTTC. It yields the protein CASRGASNEQFF.

This chain links TRBV18 with TRBJ2-1, with D possibly TRBD2 on 5 matching bases. Trimming removed 6 bases from V and 10 bases from J, with 13 bases in between. Germline V gene lookup returns CDR1 KGHSH and CDR2 LQKENI. The CDR3 loop spans 12 amino acids. CDR3 in amino acids: CASSQNWEEQFF. CDR3 bases: TGTGCCAGCTCCCAGAATTGGGAGGAGCAGTTCTTC.

V and J are TRBV30 and TRBJ2-1; 8 positions match TRBD2. The V and J ends lost 4 bases and 7 bases, in that order; junction bases with no gene match: 9. Germline V CDR1 and CDR2: GTSNPN, SVGIG (reference sequence). The CDR3 loop spans 14 amino acids. The CDR3 is CAWTIAGRTNEQFF. The DNA of the CDR3 is TGTGCCTGGACTATAGCGGGACGGACGAATGAGCAGTTCTTC. Based on the CDR3 plus reference TRBV30 and TRBJ2-1, the full variable domain is SQTIHQWPATLVQPVGSPLSLECTVEGTSNPNLYWYRQAAGRGLQLLFYSVGIGQISSEVPQNLSASRPQDRQFILSSKKLLLSDSGFYLCAWTIAGRTNEQFFGPGTRLTVL.

As to this clone: The sample holds other DNA sequences that translate to the same CDR3. The V and J genes are TRBV9 and TRBJ2-1; the D gene is possibly TRBD2 (6 bases). V dropped 2 bases and J dropped 3 bases, with 9 bases sitting between them. This CDR3 has 14 residues. Germline assignment: CDR1 SGDLS and CDR2 YYNGEE. CDR3 protein: CASSVDSGYNEQFF. In DNA form, the CDR3 reads TGTGCCAGCAGCGTTGATAGCGGCTACAATGAGCAGTTCTTC.

V is TRBV3-1 (or the pseudogene TRBV3-2) and J is TRBJ2-1; D may match TRBD1 or TRBD2 (6 bases each). The length of the CDR3 is 19 residues. V lost 4 bases to trimming and J lost 0 bases, with 22 bases between them. Germline CDR1 reads LGHDT; CDR2 reads YNNKEL (reference sequence). DNA of the CDR3: TGTGCCAGCAGCCCCCCGAGCCGCCACACGGGGGCCTCCTACAATGAGCAGTTCTTC. This sequence encodes CASSPPSRHTGASYNEQFF.

This chain joins TRBV11-2 and TRBJ2-2; D ambiguous. CDR3 length: 13 amino acids. V lost 7 bases, J lost 6 bases, and 12 bases lay in between. In germline, CDR1 is SGHAT, CDR2 FQNNGV. CDR3 sequence (DNA): TGTGCCAGCACCATATTAGGTCCCGGGGAGCTGTTTTTT. Amino acids: CASTILGPGELFF.